The table lists the clone carrying this T cell receptor beta chain with a few counts. The sample originates from a study of PD-L1 blockade in urothelial cancer. The V gene's germline CDR1 is MNHEY and CDR2 SVGAGI. Trimming took 3 bases from V and 1 from J; bases not matched to a gene: 9. The CDR3 totals 16 residues. The time point is: pretreatment peripheral blood. Profiled with immunoSEQ multiplex PCR; TCRdb holds only in-frame clones, not every one. In the table there are about 49,000 clones, 79% of which are singletons. The rearrangement joins TRBV6-5 to TRBJ2-7; 7 bases agree with TRBD2. The sequencing here drew on PBMCs, taken around atezolizumab (anti-PD-L1) treatment. This TCR was recovered from a man in his 70s with urothelial cancer. CDR3 amino acids: CASSYPGTGGSYEQYF. DNA for the CDR3: TGTGCCAGCAGTTATCCCGGGACCGGGGGGTCCTACGAGCAGTACTTC.